The following is a T cell receptor (beta chain) sequence with its context. In the original analysis: Amplification from reference gene primers served as the basis for estimated nucleated cell counts. Assay used: immunoSEQ multiplex PCR; TCRdb lists only in-frame clones, some missing. D and trimming come from the DNA, and the V and J calls and clone size come from that table. The top ten clones hold approximately 13% of a sample with fewer than 200,000 clones, roughly 89% of them seen once. This sample is part of a study of blood T cell repertoires in COVID-19. Study overall: Sites across the United States, Italy and Spain contributed samples from acute and convalescent COVID-19. PBMCs, B-cell-depleted T cells, or T cells were the source of the cDNA or gDNA that made up the material.

V shed 4 bases, J shed 6 bases, and the junction held 6 bases outside the gene matches. This CDR3 spans 16 amino acids. Germline V gene lookup returns CDR1 SGHTA and CDR2 FQGNSA. Seattle's cohort entered during active infection and was followed longitudinally. What was sequenced was peripheral blood. The V and J genes are TRBV7-2 and TRBJ2-1, with 13 bases lining up with TRBD2. The origin of this receptor is a woman between 65 and 79 years old with COVID-19, enrolled during active disease. CDR3 loop: CASSSRGLAGANEQFF. As DNA, the CDR3 is TGTGCCAGCAGCTCACGAGGACTAGCGGGAGCCAATGAGCAGTTCTTC. The full variable domain, with the rest looked up from reference TRBV7-2 and TRBJ2-1, is GAGVSQSPSNKVTEKGKDVELRCDPISGHTALYWYRQSLGQGLEFLIYFQGNSAPDKSGLPSDRFSAERTGGSVSTLTIQRTQQEDSAVYLCASSSRGLAGANEQFFGPGTRLTVL.